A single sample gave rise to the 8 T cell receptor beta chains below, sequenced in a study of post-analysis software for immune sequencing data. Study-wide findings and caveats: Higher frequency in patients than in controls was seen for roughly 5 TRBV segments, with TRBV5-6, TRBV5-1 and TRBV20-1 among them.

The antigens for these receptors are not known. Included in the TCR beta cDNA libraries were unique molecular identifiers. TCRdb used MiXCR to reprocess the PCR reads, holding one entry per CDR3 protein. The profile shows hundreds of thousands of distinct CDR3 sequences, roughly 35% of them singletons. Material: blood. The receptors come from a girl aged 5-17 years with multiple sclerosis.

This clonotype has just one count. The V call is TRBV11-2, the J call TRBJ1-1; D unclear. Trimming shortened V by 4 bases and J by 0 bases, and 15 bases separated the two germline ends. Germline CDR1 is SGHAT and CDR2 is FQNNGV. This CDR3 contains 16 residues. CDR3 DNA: TGTGCCAGCAGCTCAGCCGACGGAATTATGAACACTGAAGCTTTCTTT. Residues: CASSSADGIMNTEAFF. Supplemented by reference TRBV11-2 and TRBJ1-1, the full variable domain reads EAGVAQSPRYKIIEKRQSVAFWCNPISGHATLYWYQQILGQGPKLLIQFQNNGVVDDSQLPKDRFSAERLKGVDSTLKIQPAKLEDSAVYLCASSSADGIMNTEAFFGQGTRLTVV.

The CDR3 region is CSATSRTGLGEKLFF. Written as DNA, the CDR3 is TGCAGTGCAACTTCGCGAACAGGGCTAGGTGAAAAACTGTTTTTT. V and J are TRBV20-1 and TRBJ1-4, with D perhaps matching TRBD1 (6 bases). The CDR3 spans 15 residues. Germline V gives CDR1 DFQATT, CDR2 SNEGSKA (reference sequence). V was cut by 6 bases and J by 7 bases, with 21 bases left in between.

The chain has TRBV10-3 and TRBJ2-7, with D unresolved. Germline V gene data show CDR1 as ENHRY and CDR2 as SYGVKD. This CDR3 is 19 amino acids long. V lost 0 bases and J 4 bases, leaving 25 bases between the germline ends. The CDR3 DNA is TGTGCCATCAGTGAGTCTTCGGGCCCCGTGGGATCGCGGTCTTACGAGCAGTACTTC. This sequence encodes CAISESSGPVGSRSYEQYF.

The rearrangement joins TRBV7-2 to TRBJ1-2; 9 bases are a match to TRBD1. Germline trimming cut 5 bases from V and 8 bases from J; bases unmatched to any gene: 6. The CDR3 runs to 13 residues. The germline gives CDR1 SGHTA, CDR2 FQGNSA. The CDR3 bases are TGTGCCAGCAGCCCTGGACAGGGGATCGGCTACACCTTC. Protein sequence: CASSPGQGIGYTF.

CDR3 region: CASSPDRENYGYTF. DNA of the CDR3: TGTGCCAGCAGTCCGGACAGGGAGAACTATGGCTACACCTTC. The J gene is TRBJ1-2, the V gene TRBV12-3 or TRBV12-4; TRBD1 matches at 8 bases. With V trimmed by 5 bases and J by 2 bases, 4 bases remained unmatched. The CDR3 runs 14 residues.

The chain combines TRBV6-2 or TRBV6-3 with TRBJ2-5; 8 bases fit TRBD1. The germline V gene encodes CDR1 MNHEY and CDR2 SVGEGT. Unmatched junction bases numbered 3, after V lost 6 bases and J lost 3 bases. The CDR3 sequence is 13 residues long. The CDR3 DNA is TGTGCCAGCAGGACAGGGGCAAAAGAGACCCAGTACTTC. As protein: CASRTGAKETQYF.

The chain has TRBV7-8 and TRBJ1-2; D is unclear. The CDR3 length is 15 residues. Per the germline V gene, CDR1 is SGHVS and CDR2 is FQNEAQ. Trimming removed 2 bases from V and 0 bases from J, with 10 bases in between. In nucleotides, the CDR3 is TGTGCCAGCAGCTTAAGGGTCCCGGCTAACTATGGCTACACCTTC. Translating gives CASSLRVPANYGYTF.

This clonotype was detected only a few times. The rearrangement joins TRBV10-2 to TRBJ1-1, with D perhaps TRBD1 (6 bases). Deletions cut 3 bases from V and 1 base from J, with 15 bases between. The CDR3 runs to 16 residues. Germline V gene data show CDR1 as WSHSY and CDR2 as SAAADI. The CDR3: CASSDHGGGGNTEAFF. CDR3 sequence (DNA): TGCGCCAGCAGTGACCACGGGGGAGGGGGGAACACTGAAGCTTTCTTT.